Following are 8 T cell receptor beta chains from one sample sequenced in a study of blood T cell repertoires in COVID-19. Sequenced by immunoSEQ multiplex PCR; TCRdb stores in-frame clones only, minus some. In the table there are approximately 450,000 clones, 80% to 90% of which are singletons. The source material was PBMCs or T cells enriched from blood (not recorded which). The receptors were sampled from a man aged 25 to 40 who had recovered from COVID-19.

The chain joins TRBV4-1 to TRBJ2-7, with TRBD2 matching 10 bases. The V and J ends lost 3 bases and 4 bases, in that order; junction bases with no gene match: 12. Germline V lookup: CDR1 MGHRA, CDR2 YSYEKL. The CDR3 extends over 17 amino acids. The CDR3 coding sequence is TGCGCCAGCAGCCATCTCGCCGCTGGGACTAGCGTTTACGAGCAGTACTTC. This sequence encodes CASSHLAAGTSVYEQYF.

This clone showed up just once. The V call is TRBV5-1, the J call TRBJ2-3; 12 bases agree with TRBD2. The trim removed 3 bases at V and 2 bases at J, leaving 4 bases unmatched. This CDR3 spans 16 amino acids. Germline lookup yields CDR1 SGHRS and CDR2 YFSETQ. CDR3 sequence reads: CASSYGLAGSTDTQYF. The CDR3 DNA follows: TGCGCCAGCAGCTATGGACTAGCGGGGTCCACAGATACGCAGTATTTT.

The chain joins TRBV28 to TRBJ2-5, with D possibly being TRBD1 (6 bases). V dropped 6 bases and J dropped 4 bases, with 15 bases sitting between them. The CDR3 is made up of 14 amino acids. CDR1 MDHEN and CDR2 SYDVKM come from the germline V gene. CDR3 coding DNA: TGTGCCAGCAGGACCGGACAGTTCCTAGAGACCCAGTACTTC. This sequence encodes CASRTGQFLETQYF.

The chain couples TRBV7-9 to TRBJ2-7, with a tentative D call TRBD1 (5 bases). The CDR3 extends over 12 amino acids. Trimming removed 5 bases at V and 6 bases at J, with 11 bases between. The germline V gene has CDR1 SEHNR and CDR2 FQNEAQ (reference sequence). CDR3 residues: CASSLQGLEQYF. CDR3 nucleotide sequence: TGTGCCAGCAGCCTTCAGGGCCTCGAGCAGTACTTC. Combining the CDR3 with reference TRBV7-9 and TRBJ2-7 gives the whole variable domain DTGVSQNPRHKITKRGQNVTFRCDPISEHNRLYWYRQTLGQGPEFLTYFQNEAQLEKSRLLSDRFSAERPKGSFSTLEIQRTEQGDSAMYLCASSLQGLEQYFGPGTRLTVT.

This chain uses TRBV27 with TRBJ2-1, with D unclear. CDR1 is MNHEY and CDR2 is SMNVEV in the germline V gene (reference sequence). Trimming removed 4 bases at V and 2 bases at J, with 9 bases between. The CDR3 spans 14 residues. CDR3 amino acids: CASSSPEPYNEQFF. The CDR3 DNA is TGTGCCAGCAGTTCCCCGGAGCCCTACAATGAGCAGTTCTTC.

The chain has TRBV6-5 and TRBJ2-7, with 7 bases identical to TRBD1. The CDR3 is 13 residues long. V was clipped by 6 bases and J by 3 bases; unmatched bases: 5. The germline V gene encodes CDR1 MNHEY and CDR2 SVGAGI. CDR3 in DNA: TGTGCCAGCAGCTACGGGGACAGCTACGAGCAGTACTTC. Amino acids: CASSYGDSYEQYF.

This sequence joins TRBV5-1 and TRBJ2-7, with a possible D match to TRBD2 (6 bases). The V and J ends lost 5 bases and 1 base respectively, with 16 bases between them. Germline assignment: CDR1 SGHRS and CDR2 YFSETQ. The length of the CDR3 is 15 residues. The CDR3 reads CASRDQEEGSYEQYF. The CDR3 coding sequence is TGCGCCAGCAGGGATCAGGAGGAGGGGTCCTACGAGCAGTACTTC. The full variable domain, rest sourced from reference TRBV5-1 and TRBJ2-7, is KAGVTQTPRYLIKTRGQQVTLSCSPISGHRSVSWYQQTPGQGLQFLFEYFSETQRNKGNFPGRFSGRQFSNSRSEMNVSTLELGDSALYLCASRDQEEGSYEQYFGPGTRLTVT.

This chain links TRBV27 with TRBJ2-1; D unresolved. Deletions cut 5 bases from V and 8 bases from J, with 16 bases between. The CDR3 has 14 amino acids. The V gene's germline CDR1 is MNHEY and CDR2 SMNVEV (reference sequence). The CDR3 coding sequence is TGTGCCAGCAGTCCTCTACGATTAACCCATGAGCAGTTCTTC. Protein: CASSPLRLTHEQFF.